The 5 T cell receptor beta chains reported below all come from one sample, sequenced in a study of OX40 agonist ivuxolimab in advanced cancers. Measured with immunoSEQ multiplex PCR; TCRdb has only the in-frame clones, and not every one. The top ten clones hold approximately 13% of a sample with tens of thousands of clones, 70% to 85% of them seen once. The starting material was CD4+ or CD8+ T cells sorted from blood, obtained in a trial of the OX40 agonist ivuxolimab. Every receptor here comes from an adult with an advanced solid tumor such as melanoma, head and neck, liver or kidney cancer.

This chain joins TRBV7-8 and TRBJ1-1, with D perhaps TRBD1 (5 bases). CDR3 size: 11 residues. Germline CDR1 SGHVS, CDR2 FQNEAQ. V dropped 5 bases and J dropped 7 bases, with 8 bases sitting between them. The CDR3 reads CASSHDSEAFF. CDR3 in DNA: TGTGCCAGCAGCCATGACAGTGAAGCTTTCTTT.

This chain connects TRBV18 to TRBJ2-5; perhaps TRBD1 as D (6 bases). The CDR3 covers 13 residues. Germline V gene sequence: CDR1 KGHSH, CDR2 LQKENI. V shed 5 bases and J shed 5 bases, with 12 bases lying between them. The CDR3 sequence is CASSTNQGETQYF. The CDR3 DNA reads as TGTGCCAGCTCAACCAACCAGGGGGAGACCCAGTACTTC.

This clone was seen only a few times. V gene TRBV10-3 combines with J gene TRBJ2-2; 10 bases line up with TRBD2. There are 17 residues in the CDR3. CDR1 is ENHRY and CDR2 is SYGVKD in the germline V gene. The J segment lost 2 bases and the V segment lost 5 bases, leaving 8 bases of the junction unmatched. The CDR3 reads CAISNTGTSVNTGELFF. For the CDR3, the DNA is TGTGCCATCAGTAATACCGGGACTAGCGTCAACACCGGGGAGCTGTTTTTT.

The chain has TRBV19 and TRBJ2-2; D remains ambiguous. This CDR3 is 16 amino acids long. CDR1 is LNHDA, CDR2 SQIVND, per germline (reference sequence). Between the trimmed V and J ends, which lost 4 bases and 1 base, there was a span of 13 bases. DNA for the CDR3: TGTGCCAGTAGTAGGGCGGCTTTCCTGAACACCGGGGAGCTGTTTTTT. It codes for CASSRAAFLNTGELFF.

The chain uses TRBV2 and TRBJ2-3; no clear D gene. V lost 6 bases and J 4 bases, leaving 11 bases between the germline ends. This CDR3 comprises 13 residues. Germline loops: CDR1 SNHLY, CDR2 FYNNEI. In nucleotides, the CDR3 is TGTGCCAGCAGCGTACTTGGGCCAGATACGCAGTATTTT. This codes for CASSVLGPDTQYF.